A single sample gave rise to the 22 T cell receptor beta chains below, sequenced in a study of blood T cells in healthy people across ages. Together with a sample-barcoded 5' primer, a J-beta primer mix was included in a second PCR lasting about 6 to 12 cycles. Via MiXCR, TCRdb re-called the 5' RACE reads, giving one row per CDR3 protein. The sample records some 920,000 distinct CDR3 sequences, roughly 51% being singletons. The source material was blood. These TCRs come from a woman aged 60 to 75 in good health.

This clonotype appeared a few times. Here the CDR3 DNA reads TGTGCCACCAGCCTGTCCTACGAGCAGTACTTC. Its translation: CATSLSYEQYF. The V and J genes are TRBV15 and TRBJ2-7; the D is unclear. The germline V gene encodes CDR1 LNHNV and CDR2 YYDKDF (reference sequence). The CDR3 covers 11 residues. The V gene lost 5 bases and the J gene lost 1 base, with 3 bases spanning the gap.

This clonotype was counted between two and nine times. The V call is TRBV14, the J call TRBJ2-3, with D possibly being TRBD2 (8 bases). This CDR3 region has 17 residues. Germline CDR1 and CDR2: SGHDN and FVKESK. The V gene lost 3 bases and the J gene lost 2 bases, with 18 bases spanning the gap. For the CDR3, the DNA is TGTGCCAGCAGCCAGCCAGGGGGACTAGTGCTCACAGATACGCAGTATTTT. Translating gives CASSQPGGLVLTDTQYF. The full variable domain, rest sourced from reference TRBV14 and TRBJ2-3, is EAGVTQFPSHSVIEKGQTVTLRCDPISGHDNLYWYRRVMGKEIKFLLHFVKESKQDESGMPNNRFLAERTGGTYSTLKVQPAELEDSGVYFCASSQPGGLVLTDTQYFGPGTRLTVL.

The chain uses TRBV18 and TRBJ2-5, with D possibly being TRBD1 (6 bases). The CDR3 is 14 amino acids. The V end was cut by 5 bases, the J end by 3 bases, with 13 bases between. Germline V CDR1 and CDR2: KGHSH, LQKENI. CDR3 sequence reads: CASSSLGTKETQYF. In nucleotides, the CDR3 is TGTGCCAGCTCATCACTTGGGACAAAAGAGACCCAGTACTTC. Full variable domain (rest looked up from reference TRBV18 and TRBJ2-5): NAGVMQNPRHLVRRRGQEARLRCSPMKGHSHVYWYRQLPEEGLKFMVYLQKENIIDESGMPKERFSAEFPKEGPSILRIQQVVRGDSAAYFCASSSLGTKETQYFGPGTRLLVL.

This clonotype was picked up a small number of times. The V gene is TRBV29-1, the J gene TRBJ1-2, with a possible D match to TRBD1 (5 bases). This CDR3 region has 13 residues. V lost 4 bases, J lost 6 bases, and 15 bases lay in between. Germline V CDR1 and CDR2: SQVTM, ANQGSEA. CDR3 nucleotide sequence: TGCAGCGTTGGTGGAGGGGAGGGCGATGGCTACACCTTC. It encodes CSVGGGEGDGYTF.

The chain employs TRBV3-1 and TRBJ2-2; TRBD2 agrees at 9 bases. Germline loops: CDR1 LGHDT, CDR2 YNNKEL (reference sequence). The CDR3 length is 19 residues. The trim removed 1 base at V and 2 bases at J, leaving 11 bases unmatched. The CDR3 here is CASSQADILAGENTGELFF. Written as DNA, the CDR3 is TGTGCCAGCAGCCAAGCAGACATTTTAGCGGGAGAAAACACCGGGGAGCTGTTTTTT.

CDR3 sequence (DNA): TGCGCCAGCAGCCAACCACGGACTAGCGGGGGGAGCTCCTACAATGAGCAGTTCTTC. Translating gives CASSQPRTSGGSSYNEQFF. The chain recombines TRBV5-1 with TRBJ2-1; TRBD2 matches at 14 bases. Germline-derived CDR1 and CDR2 are SGHRS and YFSETQ. The CDR3 is 19 amino acids. Trimming at V came to 4 bases and at J to 0 bases, leaving 9 bases not matched to a gene.

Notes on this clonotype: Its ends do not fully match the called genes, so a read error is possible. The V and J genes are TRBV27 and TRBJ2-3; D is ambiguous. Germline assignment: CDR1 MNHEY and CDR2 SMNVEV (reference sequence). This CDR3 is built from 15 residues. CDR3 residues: CTSSLYGSYTDTQYF. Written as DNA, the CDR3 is TGTACCAGCAGTTTATACGGATCTTACACAGATACGCAGTATTTT.

CDR3 amino acids: CAILKREDYNEQFF. CDR3 DNA: TGTGCCATCCTTAAGCGGGAGGACTACAATGAGCAGTTCTTC. The chain is built from TRBV28 and TRBJ2-1; 9 nucleotides match TRBD2. Unmatched junction bases numbered 7, after V lost 10 bases and J lost 3 bases. Germline lookup yields CDR1 MDHEN and CDR2 SYDVKM. The CDR3 runs to 14 residues. The variable domain in full, completed from reference TRBV28 and TRBJ2-1, reads DVKVTQSSRYLVKRTGEKVFLECVQDMDHENMFWYRQDPGLGLRLIYFSYDVKMKEKGDIPEGYSVSREKKERFSLILESASTNQTSMYLCAILKREDYNEQFFGPGTRLTVL.

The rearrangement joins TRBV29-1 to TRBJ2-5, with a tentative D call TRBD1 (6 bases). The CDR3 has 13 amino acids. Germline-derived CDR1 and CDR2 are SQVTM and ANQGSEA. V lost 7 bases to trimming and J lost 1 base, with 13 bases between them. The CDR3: CSAARDTQETQYF. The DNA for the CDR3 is TGCAGCGCTGCACGGGACACCCAAGAGACCCAGTACTTC.

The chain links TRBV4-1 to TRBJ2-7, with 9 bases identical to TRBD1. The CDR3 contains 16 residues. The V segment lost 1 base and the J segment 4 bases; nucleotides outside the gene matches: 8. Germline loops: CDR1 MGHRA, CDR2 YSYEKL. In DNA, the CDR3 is TGCGCCAGCAGCCAAGTTCTGGGACAGGGTTTGTACGAGCAGTACTTC. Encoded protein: CASSQVLGQGLYEQYF.

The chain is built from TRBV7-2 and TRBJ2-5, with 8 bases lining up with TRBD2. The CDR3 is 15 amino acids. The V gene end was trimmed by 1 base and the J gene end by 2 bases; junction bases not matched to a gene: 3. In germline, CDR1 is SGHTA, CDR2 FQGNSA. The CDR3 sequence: CASSLGSGTQETQYF. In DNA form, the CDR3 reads TGTGCCAGCAGCTTAGGTAGCGGGACTCAAGAGACCCAGTACTTC.

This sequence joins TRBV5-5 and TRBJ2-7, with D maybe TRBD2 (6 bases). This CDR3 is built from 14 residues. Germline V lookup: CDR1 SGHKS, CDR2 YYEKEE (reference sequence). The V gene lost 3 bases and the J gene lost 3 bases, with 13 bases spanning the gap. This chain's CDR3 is CASSSTGTHYEQYF. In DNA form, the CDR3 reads TGTGCCAGCAGCTCCACCGGGACTCACTACGAGCAGTACTTC. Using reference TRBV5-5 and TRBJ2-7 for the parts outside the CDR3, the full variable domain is DAGVTQSPTHLIKTRGQQVTLRCSPISGHKSVSWYQQVLGQGPQFIFQYYEKEERGRGNFPDRFSARQFPNYSSELNVNALLLGDSALYLCASSSTGTHYEQYFGPGTRLTVT.

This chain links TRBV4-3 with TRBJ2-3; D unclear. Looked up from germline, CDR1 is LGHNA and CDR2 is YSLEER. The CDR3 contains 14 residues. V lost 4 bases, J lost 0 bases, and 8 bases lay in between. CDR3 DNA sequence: TGCGCCAGCAGCCTACACCTAAGCACAGATACGCAGTATTTT. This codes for CASSLHLSTDTQYF.

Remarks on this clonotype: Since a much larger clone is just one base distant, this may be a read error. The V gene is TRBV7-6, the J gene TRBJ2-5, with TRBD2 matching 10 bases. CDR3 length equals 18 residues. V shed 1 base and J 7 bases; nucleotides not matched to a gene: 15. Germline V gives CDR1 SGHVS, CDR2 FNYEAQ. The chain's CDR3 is CASSLVTAGGRSQATQYF. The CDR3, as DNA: TGTGCCAGCAGCTTAGTCACAGCGGGAGGGCGGAGTCAGGCGACCCAGTACTTC.

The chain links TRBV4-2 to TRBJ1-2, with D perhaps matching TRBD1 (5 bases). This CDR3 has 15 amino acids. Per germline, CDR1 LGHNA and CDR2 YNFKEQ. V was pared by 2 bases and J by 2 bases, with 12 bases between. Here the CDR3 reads CASSQITRDNYGYTF. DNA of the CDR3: TGTGCCAGCAGCCAAATAACCCGGGACAACTATGGCTACACCTTC.

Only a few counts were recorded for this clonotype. The CDR3 DNA reads as TGTGCCTGGAGTGGAGGGTCCTACGAGCAGTACTTC. It specifies CAWSGGSYEQYF. The chain uses TRBV30 and TRBJ2-4; D perhaps matches TRBD2 (5 bases). The J call is doubtful: the DNA matches TRBJ2-7 better. CDR3 size: 12 residues. The germline V gene encodes CDR1 GTSNPN and CDR2 SVGIG (reference sequence).

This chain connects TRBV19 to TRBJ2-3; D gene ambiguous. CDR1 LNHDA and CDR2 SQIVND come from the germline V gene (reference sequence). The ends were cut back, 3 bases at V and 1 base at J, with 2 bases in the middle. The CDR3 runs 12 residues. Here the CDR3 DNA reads TGTGCCAGTAGTATTGGCACAGATACGCAGTATTTT. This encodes CASSIGTDTQYF. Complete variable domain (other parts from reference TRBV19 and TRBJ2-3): DGGITQSPKYLFRKEGQNVTLSCEQNLNHDAMYWYRQDPGQGLRLIYYSQIVNDFQKGDIAEGYSVSREKKESFPLTVTSAQKNPTAFYLCASSIGTDTQYFGPGTRLTVL.

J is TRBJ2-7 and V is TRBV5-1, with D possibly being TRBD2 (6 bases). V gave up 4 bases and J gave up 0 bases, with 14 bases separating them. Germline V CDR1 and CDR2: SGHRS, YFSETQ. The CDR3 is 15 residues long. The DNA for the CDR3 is TGCGCCAGCAGCCTCTCCTCGGGGGACTCCTACGAGCAGTACTTC. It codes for CASSLSSGDSYEQYF.

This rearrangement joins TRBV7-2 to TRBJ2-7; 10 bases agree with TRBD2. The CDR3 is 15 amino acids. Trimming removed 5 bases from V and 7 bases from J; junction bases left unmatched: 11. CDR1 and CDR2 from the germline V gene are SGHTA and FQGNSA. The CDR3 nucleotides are TGTGCCAGCAGCCATGGTGGACTAGCGGCCCGTGAGCAGTACTTC. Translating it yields CASSHGGLAAREQYF.

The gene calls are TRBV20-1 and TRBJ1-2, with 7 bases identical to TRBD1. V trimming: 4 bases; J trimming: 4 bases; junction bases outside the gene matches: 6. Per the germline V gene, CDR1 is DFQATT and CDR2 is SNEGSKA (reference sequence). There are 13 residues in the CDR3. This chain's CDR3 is CSAKDRTTYGYTF. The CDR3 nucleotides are TGCAGTGCTAAGGACAGGACAACCTATGGCTACACCTTC.

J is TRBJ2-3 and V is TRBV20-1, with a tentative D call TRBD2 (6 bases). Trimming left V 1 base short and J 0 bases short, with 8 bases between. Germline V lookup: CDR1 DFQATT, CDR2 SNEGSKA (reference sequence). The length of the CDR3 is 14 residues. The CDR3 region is CSARGRGSTDTQYF. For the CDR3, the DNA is TGCAGTGCTAGAGGGAGGGGAAGCACAGATACGCAGTATTTT.

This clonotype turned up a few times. The CDR3 region has the DNA TGTGCCAGCGCCTTTACAGGAGCCTTAGCCAAAAACATTCAGTACTTC. It is translated as CASAFTGALAKNIQYF. The rearrangement uses TRBV27 and TRBJ2-4; maybe TRBD1 (5 bases). The germline CDR1 and CDR2 sequences are MNHEY and SMNVEV (reference sequence). This CDR3 is built from 16 residues. Trimming took 8 bases from V and 0 from J, leaving 17 bases between them.